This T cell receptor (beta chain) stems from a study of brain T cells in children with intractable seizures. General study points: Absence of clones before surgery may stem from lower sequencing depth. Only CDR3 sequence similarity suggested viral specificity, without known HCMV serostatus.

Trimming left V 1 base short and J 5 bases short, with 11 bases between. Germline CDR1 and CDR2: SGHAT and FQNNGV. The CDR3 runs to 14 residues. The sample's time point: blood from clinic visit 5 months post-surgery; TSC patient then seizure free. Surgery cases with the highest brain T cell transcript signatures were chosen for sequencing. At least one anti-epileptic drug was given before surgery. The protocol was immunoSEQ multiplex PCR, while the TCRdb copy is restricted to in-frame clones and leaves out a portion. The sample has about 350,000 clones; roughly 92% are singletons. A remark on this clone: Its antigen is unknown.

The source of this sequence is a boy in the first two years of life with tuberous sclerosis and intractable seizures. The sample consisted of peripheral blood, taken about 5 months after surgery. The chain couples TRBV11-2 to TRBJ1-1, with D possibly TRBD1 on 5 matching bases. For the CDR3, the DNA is TGTGCCAGCAGCTTAGGCGGGGGTGGTACTGAAGCTTTCTTT. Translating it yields CASSLGGGGTEAFF.